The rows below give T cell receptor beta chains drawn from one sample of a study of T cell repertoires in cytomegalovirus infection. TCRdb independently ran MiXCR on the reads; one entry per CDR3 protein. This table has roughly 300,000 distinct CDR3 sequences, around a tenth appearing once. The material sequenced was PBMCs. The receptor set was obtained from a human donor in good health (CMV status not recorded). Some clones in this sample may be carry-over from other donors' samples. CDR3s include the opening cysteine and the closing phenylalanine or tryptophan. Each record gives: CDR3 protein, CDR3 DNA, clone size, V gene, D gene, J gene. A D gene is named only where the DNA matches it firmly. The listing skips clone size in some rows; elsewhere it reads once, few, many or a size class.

CASSLELQGGRAQYF,TGTGCCAGCAGCTTAGAATTACAGGGCGGTAGGGCCCAGTACTTC,many,TRBV7-9,.,TRBJ2-5
CASSYRTPGLAGVADTQYF,TGTGCCAGTAGTTACCGAACCCCGGGACTAGCGGGAGTGGCTGATACGCAGTATTTT,.,TRBV19,TRBD2,TRBJ2-3
CASSYSNRGYEQYF,TGTGCCAGCAGTTACTCAAACAGGGGCTACGAGCAGTACTTC,many,TRBV6-2/TRBV6-3,TRBD1,TRBJ2-7
CASSQDFERADTQYF,TGTGCCAGCAGCCAAGATTTCGAGCGGGCAGATACGCAGTATTTT,.,TRBV4-2,.,TRBJ2-3
CASSPAGRAARTDTQYF,TGCGCCAGCAGCCCCGCCGGCCGGGCGGCCAGAACAGATACGCAGTATTTT,.,TRBV5-1,.,TRBJ2-3
CASSLELFGNTGELFF,TGTGCCAGCAGCTTAGAGTTATTCGGGAACACCGGGGAGCTGTTTTTT,few,TRBV7-2,.,TRBJ2-2
CASSLRAGVDTQYF,TGTGCCAGCAGCTTAAGGGCAGGAGTAGATACGCAGTATTTT,.,TRBV7-2,.,TRBJ2-3
CASSSYFKTGDTEAFF,TGTGCCAGCAGCTCCTATTTTAAAACAGGGGACACTGAAGCTTTCTTT,many,TRBV7-3,TRBD1,TRBJ1-1
CASSISRLAGPSGANVLTF,TGTGCCAGCAGCATTAGTCGACTAGCGGGACCCTCTGGGGCCAACGTCCTGACTTTC,.,TRBV7-9,TRBD2,TRBJ2-6
CATSRGSGPYGYTF,TGTGCCACCAGCAGGGGATCAGGGCCCTATGGCTACACCTTC,few,TRBV15,.,TRBJ1-2
CASSPWNSYNSPLHF,TGTGCCAGCAGTCCATGGAATTCCTATAATTCACCCCTCCACTTT,few,TRBV12-3/TRBV12-4,.,TRBJ1-6
CASSILAGAYNDQFF,TGTGCCAGTAGTATCTTAGCGGGGGCCTACAATGATCAGTTCTTC,.,TRBV19,TRBD2,TRBJ2-1
CASNQDLPGQGVTGELFF,TGCGCCAGCAACCAAGATCTTCCTGGACAGGGAGTCACCGGGGAGCTGTTTTTT,.,TRBV4-1,TRBD1,TRBJ2-2
CASSLSRTSGNTIYF,TGTGCCAGCAGCTTAAGCAGAACCTCTGGAAACACCATATATTTT,few,TRBV7-2,.,TRBJ1-3
CASSLDYQGYNEQFF,TGTGCCAGCAGCTTAGACTACCAGGGCTACAATGAGCAGTTCTTC,.,TRBV7-3,.,TRBJ2-1
CSVEGRDRVRGSTEAFF,TGCAGCGTTGAGGGAAGAGACAGGGTGAGGGGAAGCACTGAAGCTTTCTTT,few,TRBV29-1,TRBD1,TRBJ1-1
CASSTGTGRKVDHEQYF,TGTGCCAGCAGCACTGGGACAGGGAGAAAAGTCGATCACGAGCAGTACTTC,many,TRBV7-8,TRBD1,TRBJ2-7
CASTTGGFAGELFF,TGTGCCAGCACCACAGGGGGTTTCGCCGGGGAGCTGTTTTTT,.,TRBV7-6,TRBD1,TRBJ2-2
CAITRGNTGELFF,TGTGCCATAACAAGGGGGAACACCGGGGAGCTGTTTTTT,.,TRBV6-6,.,TRBJ2-2
CSVEEGDYEQYF,TGCAGCGTTGAAGAAGGAGACTACGAGCAGTACTTC,.,TRBV29-1,.,TRBJ2-7
CSAAKGSPPYEQYF,TGCAGTGCTGCCAAGGGGTCTCCCCCCTACGAGCAGTACTTC,once,TRBV20-1,.,TRBJ2-7
CASSRLAGNIDTQYF,TGTGCCAGCAGCCGACTAGCGGGGAATATAGATACGCAGTATTTT,few,TRBV4-2,TRBD2,TRBJ2-3
CASSLPGTGELFF,TGTGCCAGCAGCTTGCCGGGGACCGGGGAGCTGTTTTTT,.,TRBV5-6,.,TRBJ2-2
CASSPGPEGNEQFF,TGTGCCAGCAGCCCTGGACCCGAGGGGAATGAGCAGTTCTTC,many,TRBV7-3,.,TRBJ2-1